The 32 T cell receptor beta chains below all came from one sample that was sequenced in a study of human T cells and chemical hapten exposure. A single record per CDR3 protein comes from TCRdb applying MiXCR to the RACE reads. The table lists about 110,000 distinct CDR3 sequences, roughly 9% of them singletons. Stated time point: patch test 2, 6 weeks after DPC sensitization. The treatment was: therapeutic diphenylcyclopropenone sensitization with weekly scalp DPC. Sequenced here: whole blood, sampled in connection with sensitization to the hapten diphenylcyclopropenone (DPC). The receptors shown here come from a woman in her forties with alopecia areata. Some clones in this sample may be carry-over from other donors' samples.

This clonotype was counted many times. The chain uses TRBV28 and TRBJ1-1; D uncertain. CDR1 and CDR2 (germline): MDHEN, SYDVKM. V lost 2 bases, J lost 10 bases, and 8 bases lay in between. The length of the CDR3 is 11 residues. The CDR3 DNA reads TGTGCCAGCAGTTTAGGATCGGCAGCTTTCTTT. Residues: CASSLGSAAFF.

This clonotype came up once. With a much larger clone just one base away, this may be a read error. The chain links TRBV13 to TRBJ2-7; D possibly matches TRBD1 or TRBD2 (5 bases each). Germline CDR1 and CDR2: PRHDT and FYEKMQ (reference sequence). The CDR3 covers 12 residues. CDR3: CAISLGDGQQYF. For the CDR3, the DNA is TGTGCCATCAGCTTAGGGGACGGGCAGCAGTACTTC.

The sample holds many counts of this clonotype. This rearrangement joins TRBV21-1 to TRBJ2-2; the table's D call, TRBD2, was not checked against the DNA. TRBV21-1 constitutes a pseudogene. The CDR3 totals 16 residues. CDR3 sequence: CASSIRLAGGPGELFF. The CDR3 DNA reads as TGTGCCAGCAGCATCCGACTAGCGGGGGGGCCCGGGGAGCTGTTTTTT.

The table lists this clonotype with a few counts. V is TRBV6-2 or TRBV6-3 and J is TRBJ2-5; weak D call: TRBD2 (5 bases). V shed 2 bases and J shed 5 bases, with 12 bases lying between them. In germline, CDR1 is MNHEY, CDR2 SVGEGT. The CDR3 length is 14 residues. The CDR3 coding sequence is TGTGCCAGCAGTTACGCCGGGGTAGAGGAGACCCAGTACTTC. Protein: CASSYAGVEETQYF.

The CDR3 nucleotides are TGCGCCAGCAGCTCGACCGGGACTAGATACATCACAGATACGCAGTATTTT. This translates into CASSSTGTRYITDTQYF. The chain has TRBV5-1 and TRBJ2-3; 8 bases fit TRBD2. V lost 3 bases to trimming and J lost 2 bases; unmatched junction nucleotides: 11. The CDR3 sequence is 17 residues long. Germline CDR1 SGHRS, CDR2 YFSETQ.

Many counts were recorded for this clonotype. The V gene is TRBV7-2, the J gene TRBJ1-3; perhaps TRBD1 as D (5 bases). The germline CDR1 and CDR2 sequences are SGHTA and FQGNSA. This CDR3 is 14 amino acids long. V lost 8 bases and J 0 bases, leaving 11 bases between the germline ends. The CDR3 DNA reads as TGTGCCAGCGGTTCAGGGCACTCTGGAAACACCATATATTTT. The encoded protein is CASGSGHSGNTIYF.

This clonotype showed up just a few times. The chain recombines TRBV4-3 with TRBJ2-7; 7 nucleotides line up with TRBD2. This CDR3 contains 15 residues. Germline-derived CDR1 and CDR2 are LGHNA and YSLEER. With V trimmed by 5 bases and J by 0 bases, 7 bases remained unmatched. DNA for the CDR3: TGCGCCAGCAGCTTCACTAGCGAGAGCTCCTACGAGCAGTACTTC. Translation gives CASSFTSESSYEQYF.

At least ten counts were recorded for this clonotype. J is TRBJ1-6 and V is TRBV4-3; tentatively, D is TRBD1 (6 bases). The V and J ends lost 4 bases and 8 bases respectively, with 18 bases between them. Germline V gene sequence: CDR1 LGHNA, CDR2 YSLEER. The CDR3 extends over 16 amino acids. CDR3 protein: CASSPKFQGLDSPLHF. The CDR3 DNA follows: TGCGCCAGCAGCCCTAAATTCCAGGGGCTGGATTCACCCCTCCACTTT.

This clonotype was recorded at least ten times. The genes are TRBV7-9 and TRBJ2-1; D remains ambiguous. This CDR3 has 11 amino acids. Germline V gives CDR1 SEHNR, CDR2 FQNEAQ (reference sequence). The V and J ends lost 3 bases and 8 bases respectively, with 5 bases between them. CDR3 DNA sequence: TGTGCCAGCAGCTTTAGCTATGAGCAGTTCTTC. Translation: CASSFSYEQFF.

This clonotype has at least ten counts. V gene TRBV29-1 combines with J gene TRBJ2-1, with 11 nucleotides matching TRBD2. The CDR3 runs 14 residues. V shed 5 bases and J 4 bases; nucleotides not matched to a gene: 4. Looked up from germline, CDR1 is SQVTM and CDR2 is ANQGSEA. The CDR3 DNA is TGCAGCGTTTCTAGCGGGGGGACATACAATGAGCAGTTCTTC. The encoded protein is CSVSSGGTYNEQFF.

This clonotype was seen at least ten times. The rearrangement joins TRBV7-9 to TRBJ2-3; D tentatively fits TRBD1 or TRBD2 (6 bases each). CDR1 is SEHNR, CDR2 FQNEAQ, per germline (reference sequence). CDR3 length: 17 amino acids. Trimming stripped 2 bases from V and 4 bases from J, with 19 bases between. In nucleotides, the CDR3 is TGTGCCAGCAGCTTAAGTCCTATCGGGGGCGAGTCAGATACGCAGTATTTT. This translates into CASSLSPIGGESDTQYF.

This clonotype was found a few times. The V and J genes are TRBV6-2 or TRBV6-3 and TRBJ1-5, with D uncertain. The CDR3 runs to 14 residues. Germline V lookup: CDR1 MNHEY, CDR2 SVGEGT. With 0 bases removed from V and 7 bases from J, the gap between germline ends came to 10 bases. The CDR3, as DNA: TGTGCCAGCAGTTACTCGATTGTAAGACAGCCCCAGCATTTT. Translated, it gives CASSYSIVRQPQHF.

The table lists this clonotype with a few counts. The CDR3 protein is CASSYSGANYGYTF. CDR3 nucleotides: TGTGCCAGCAGTTACTCAGGGGCTAACTATGGCTACACCTTC. The rearrangement links TRBV6-6 to TRBJ1-2; D might be TRBD1 (5 bases). CDR1 is MNHNY, CDR2 SVGAGI, per germline (reference sequence). V lost 0 bases to trimming and J lost 0 bases, with 5 bases between them. This CDR3 comprises 14 residues.

This clonotype was found many times. The rearrangement links TRBV6-2 or TRBV6-3 to TRBJ2-1, with TRBD2 matching over 8 bases. This CDR3 has 15 amino acids. The V segment lost 5 bases and the J segment 0 bases; nucleotides outside the gene matches: 3. CDR1 MNHEY and CDR2 SVGEGT come from the germline V gene. The CDR3 spells CASSDGGGSYNEQFF. The CDR3 bases are TGTGCCAGCAGTGACGGGGGGGGCTCCTACAATGAGCAGTTCTTC.

J is TRBJ1-1 and V is TRBV7-8; 7 bases line up with TRBD1. The V and J ends lost 5 bases and 4 bases, in that order; junction bases with no gene match: 7. The CDR3 contains 14 residues. Looked up from germline, CDR1 is SGHVS and CDR2 is FQNEAQ. The CDR3 spells CASSQQGRATEAFF. The DNA of the CDR3 is TGTGCCAGCAGCCAACAGGGGCGGGCCACTGAAGCTTTCTTT.

This clonotype was seen ten or more times. The chain links TRBV6-6 to TRBJ2-1; 11 nucleotides line up with TRBD1. Per the germline V gene, CDR1 is MNHNY and CDR2 is SVGAGI (reference sequence). After removal of 6 bases from V and 3 bases from J, the junction contained 4 bases not matched to a gene. The CDR3 runs to 15 residues. The CDR3, as DNA: TGTGCCAGCAGCCCGGACAGGGGGCTCTACAATGAGCAGTTCTTC. This gives the protein CASSPDRGLYNEQFF.

This clonotype was seen repeatedly, ten times or more. The chain joins TRBV20-1 to TRBJ2-3; possibly TRBD2 for D (6 bases). The germline V and J ends were trimmed by 5 bases and 5 bases, with 14 bases remaining between them. The CDR3 sequence is 13 residues long. CDR1 DFQATT and CDR2 SNEGSKA come from the germline V gene (reference sequence). Here the CDR3 DNA reads TGCAGTGCTCCCCGACTAGTACAAGATACGCAGTATTTT. Protein sequence: CSAPRLVQDTQYF.

The chain joins TRBV15 to TRBJ2-3, with D possibly TRBD2 on 5 matching bases. With 2 bases removed from V and 3 bases from J, the gap between germline ends came to 15 bases. Germline CDR1 LNHNV, CDR2 YYDKDF (reference sequence). This CDR3 is 16 amino acids long. This CDR3 reads CATSRRLTGDTDTQYF. In DNA, the CDR3 is TGTGCCACCAGCAGACGATTGACCGGGGATACAGATACGCAGTATTTT.

J is TRBJ2-7 and V is TRBV12-3 or TRBV12-4; D may be TRBD1 or TRBD2 (5 bases each). V dropped 8 bases and J dropped 1 base, with 12 bases sitting between them. This CDR3 has 13 amino acids. CDR3: CASSMGVSYEQYF. CDR3 DNA sequence: TGTGCCAGCTCCATGGGGGTTTCCTACGAGCAGTACTTC.

This clonotype appeared many times. V is TRBV28 and J is TRBJ1-2; 9 bases map to TRBD1. Germline V lookup: CDR1 MDHEN, CDR2 SYDVKM. There are 14 residues in the CDR3. Losses at the gene ends were 6 bases for V and 8 bases for J; bases not matched to a gene: 10. CDR3 in DNA: TGTGCCAGCAGCCCGGATACAGGGGGCCGGGGCTACACCTTC. This gives the protein CASSPDTGGRGYTF.

This clonotype was observed many times. The CDR3 here is CASSRSGAGTDTQYF. In DNA form, the CDR3 reads TGTGCCAGCAGCCGATCCGGGGCAGGTACTGATACGCAGTATTTT. This chain connects TRBV7-9 to TRBJ2-3, with D tentatively TRBD1 or TRBD2 (5 bases each). The CDR3 extends over 15 amino acids. Trimming stripped 5 bases from V and 6 bases from J, with 18 bases between. Germline-derived CDR1 and CDR2 are SEHNR and FQNEAQ (reference sequence).

This clonotype was detected a few times. This chain uses TRBV27 with TRBJ2-1; D is possibly TRBD2 (5 bases). Deletions cut 6 bases from V and 6 bases from J, with 15 bases between. The CDR3 totals 14 residues. Germline V gives CDR1 MNHEY, CDR2 SMNVEV (reference sequence). The CDR3 loop reads CASRRQLVGNEQFF. CDR3 DNA sequence: TGTGCCAGCAGACGTCAACTAGTTGGCAATGAGCAGTTCTTC.

This clonotype was detected many times. V and J are TRBV4-2 and TRBJ2-2; possibly TRBD1 or TRBD2 for D (5 bases each). Germline loops: CDR1 LGHNA, CDR2 YNFKEQ. The CDR3 is 15 amino acids. V dropped 4 bases and J dropped 3 bases, with 12 bases sitting between them. DNA for the CDR3: TGTGCCAGCAGCCCCCGGGACGGAGACACCGGGGAGCTGTTTTTT. Its protein is CASSPRDGDTGELFF.

There are many counts of this clonotype. The V call is TRBV3-1, the J call TRBJ1-1; D is uncertain. The CDR3 length is 13 residues. Germline loops: CDR1 LGHDT, CDR2 YNNKEL (reference sequence). The V and J ends lost 0 bases and 5 bases respectively, with 7 bases between them. The CDR3 bases are TGTGCCAGCAGCCAAGAGTGGCCTACTGAAGCTTTCTTT. This translates into CASSQEWPTEAFF.

This clonotype was picked up many times. V and J are TRBV29-1 and TRBJ2-3; tentative D call: TRBD1 (5 bases). Germline-derived CDR1 and CDR2 are SQVTM and ANQGSEA. The CDR3 covers 13 residues. Trimming left V 4 bases short and J 4 bases short, with 12 bases between. DNA for the CDR3: TGCAGCGTTGGGCCAGGGCGTGCAGATACGCAGTATTTT. It encodes CSVGPGRADTQYF.

This sequence joins TRBV27 and TRBJ1-2; 11 bases line up with TRBD1. Germline CDR1 MNHEY, CDR2 SMNVEV (reference sequence). Trimming took 5 bases from V and 6 from J; bases not matched to a gene: 8. The CDR3 has 15 amino acids. CDR3 coding DNA: TGTGCCAGCAGTCCCTGGGACAGGGGGGTGGATGGCTACACCTTC. This gives the protein CASSPWDRGVDGYTF.

The table lists this clonotype with many counts. V is TRBV20-1 and J is TRBJ1-5; no reliable D call. The V end was cut by 5 bases, the J end by 0 bases, with 8 bases between. Germline CDR1 reads DFQATT; CDR2 reads SNEGSKA (reference sequence). The CDR3 consists of 13 residues. The CDR3 is CSADQDSNQPQHF. The CDR3 DNA is TGCAGTGCTGATCAGGATAGCAATCAGCCCCAGCATTTT.

A few counts support this clonotype. The V and J genes are TRBV15 and TRBJ2-3, with 7 bases aligning to TRBD1. V trimming: 6 bases; J trimming: 4 bases; junction bases outside the gene matches: 10. This CDR3 spans 15 amino acids. CDR1 and CDR2 (germline): LNHNV, YYDKDF (reference sequence). The CDR3 region is CATSLRGPAADTQYF. Here the CDR3 DNA reads TGTGCCACCAGTTTGAGGGGGCCCGCGGCAGATACGCAGTATTTT.

This clonotype was counted at least ten times. The gene calls are TRBV5-1 and TRBJ2-3; D gene ambiguous. Germline lookup yields CDR1 SGHRS and CDR2 YFSETQ. The V end lost 6 bases, the J end lost 4 bases, and 18 bases lay between the germline ends. CDR3 length: 15 residues. CDR3 amino acids: CASNPQTGRSDTQYF. DNA of the CDR3: TGCGCCAGCAATCCACAGACGGGTCGATCAGATACGCAGTATTTT.

This clonotype appeared many times. The chain employs TRBV9 and TRBJ2-1; TRBD2 is a possible D gene (6 bases). The CDR3 consists of 15 residues. Trimming shortened V by 0 bases and J by 4 bases, and 11 bases separated the two germline ends. Germline V gene data show CDR1 as SGDLS and CDR2 as YYNGEE. In DNA, the CDR3 is TGTGCCAGCAGCGTAGTTGGGGGGACGTACAATGAGCAGTTCTTC. This codes for CASSVVGGTYNEQFF. The full variable domain, rest sourced from reference TRBV9 and TRBJ2-1, is DSGVTQTPKHLITATGQRVTLRCSPRSGDLSVYWYQQSLDQGLQFLIQYYNGEERAKGNILERFSAQQFPDLHSELNLSSLELGDSALYFCASSVVGGTYNEQFFGPGTRLTVL.

The table lists this clonotype with many counts. The chain joins TRBV3-1 to TRBJ1-2; TRBD1 is a possible D gene (5 bases). Looked up from germline, CDR1 is LGHDT and CDR2 is YNNKEL (reference sequence). Trimming cost V 11 bases and J 2 bases, with 9 bases left between them. The CDR3 is 11 amino acids. This CDR3 reads CASGTNYGYTF. In DNA, the CDR3 is TGTGCCTCGGGGACGAACTATGGCTACACCTTC.

This clonotype was picked up many times. The junction differs from germline at one of its ends, possibly a read error. This sequence joins TRBV28 and TRBJ2-5; TRBD1 aligns across 9 bases. The germline V gene has CDR1 MDHEN and CDR2 SYDVKM. The CDR3 extends over 13 amino acids. This CDR3 is CASSTGGEESQYF. The CDR3 DNA is TGTGCCAGCAGTACAGGGGGCGAAGAGAGCCAGTACTTC.